The clone carrying this T cell receptor (beta chain) was recorded a few times. The sample originates from a study of patients and donors after allogeneic stem cell transplantation. TCRdb redid the calling of the RT-PCR reads with MiXCR, one entry per CDR3 protein. The sample has roughly 960,000 distinct CDR3 sequences; around 17% are singletons. This TCR derives from a human donor who was either an allogeneic HSCT recipient or a stem cell or donor lymphocyte infusion donor (not recorded which). It is not recorded whose cells these are; they may come from a transplant donor. The sequencing sample was made of blood, either unsorted or a sorted T cell fraction (not recorded which).

The CDR3 sequence is CSARGQGAGQPQHF. In DNA form, the CDR3 reads TGCAGTGCTAGAGGACAGGGGGCTGGTCAGCCCCAGCATTTT. The gene calls are TRBV20-1 and TRBJ1-5, with TRBD1 identical over 10 bases. There are 14 residues in the CDR3. The germline gives CDR1 DFQATT, CDR2 SNEGSKA (reference sequence). Trimming cost V 1 base and J 6 bases; bases outside gene matches: 3.